This TCR beta chain was identified during a study of T cells in Graves' hyperthyroidism and ophthalmopathy (dated by TCRdb to about 2019). With regard to the full study: Peripheral blood was collected at initial diagnosis, before any treatment. To identify TCR V-J signatures that set the groups apart, the researchers used a discovery cohort of 100 patients, made up of 40 to 45 with Graves' ophthalmopathy and about 60 with stable Graves' hyperthyroidism. An independent validation cohort of under 20 hyperthyroidism patients and over 15 patients who later progressed to ophthalmopathy tested prospective prediction of ophthalmopathy. The 85 to 100 discovery patients were divided at random into training and test sets in a 7:3 ratio. The study also compared thyroid tissue and blood T-cell repertoires from five or six Graves' hyperthyroidism patients. After blood sampling, hyperthyroidism patients were treated with methimazole at a starting dose of 30 mg daily, and ophthalmopathy patients were treated with high-dose intravenous methylprednisolone. The paper reports TCR Vbeta CDR3 sequencing of 130 to 150 peripheral blood samples: under 45 ophthalmopathy, under 80 hyperthyroidism and roughly 17 progressor patients.

With respect to this clonotype: Its antigen has not been determined. No base qualities exist here, and no much larger clone lies one base off it.

Ophthalmopathy patients had moderately to severely active disease, Clinical Activity Score of at least 3, NOSPECS grade of at least 4, and duration under 3 months. Exclusion was applied to patients with uncontrolled infections, other autoimmune diseases, pregnancy or lactation. Diagnoses were based on clinical symptoms, serum thyroxine and TRAb, thyroid ultrasound and orbital computed tomography. PBMCs were isolated from 7.5 to 10 ml of fresh peripheral blood by Ficoll-Paque density gradient centrifugation. Total RNA was extracted using Trizol reagent, and RNA quality was assessed on an Agilent 2100 Bioanalyzer. Here is what the overall study found, with its caveats: Most expanded thyroid clonotypes (frequency above 0.001) were also detected in blood, suggesting blood repertoires may reflect thyroid immune responses. A 13 V-J signature model separated ophthalmopathy from stable hyperthyroidism, with 87.88% sensitivity and 81.08% specificity in cross-validation and 80%/75% in testing. No statistical method was used to fix the sample size in advance, and group allocation was not hidden from the investigators. In validation, progression to ophthalmopathy was predicted by the model with 70% to 71% sensitivity and around 75% specificity, a median of about 6 months before onset.

The germline ends are 7 bases apart after V is trimmed by 3 bases and J by 3 bases. The CDR3 runs 13 residues from the cysteine to the phenylalanine. The only DNA kept is the CDR3, 39 bases in frame from the first base. CDR1 is given as SGHRS and CDR2 as YFSETQ, both from the germline V gene. The TCR beta CDR3 regions were amplified from RNA transcripts. For the first round of RT-PCR on the TCR CDR3, the HTBI primer set was used together with the Qiagen OneStep RT-PCR kit. Libraries were constructed in a second round of multiplex PCR, after which size selection and purification were carried out. Sequencing of the libraries was done on an Illumina HiSeq2000 using paired-end 100 bp reads. The source study handled its data this way. SOAPnuke was used to process the raw data, throwing out any read that contained adapters or uncalled bases, had a mean Phred below 15, or lacked an exact constant-primer or identifier match. COPE v1.2.5 was used to merge the high-quality paired reads, and each unique nucleotide sequence was defined as a clonotype. MiTCR v1.1 was used to align clonotypes to the IMGT TRBV, TRBD and TRBJ reference segments. The analysis included only V-J combinations with a frequency above 0.0001, which together covered around 99% of the repertoires. A TCS score was defined as the ratio of F50 (clonal expansion) to E x V (chaos), with BLOSUM62-based TCRdist applied between CDR3 peptides within each V-J. Welch's t-statistics and random forest reduced around 550 V-J features to 10 to 15, which were used in a naive Bayes classifier (R e1071). Using fastp trimming at Q25 and MiXCR clonotype assembly, TCRdb reanalyzed the public sequencing data and kept in-frame beta chains. A single entry per CDR3 protein holds the most common genes and DNA from its merged rows. The V and J calls, along with clone size, are taken from TCRdb and not from the paper's own processing. The sample profile shows a few hundred thousand distinct CDR3 sequences; approximately 15% of them were found once. The top ten clones comprise about 51% of the sample.

This receptor was identified in a woman in her fifties or sixties with Graves' ophthalmopathy. Sequencing was performed on blood. Rearrangement joined TRBV5-1 to TRBJ1-5; the D gene remains uncertain. The CDR3 reads CASSYDINQPQHF. The sequenced DNA is TGCGCCAGCAGCTACGACATCAATCAGCCCCAGCATTTT.